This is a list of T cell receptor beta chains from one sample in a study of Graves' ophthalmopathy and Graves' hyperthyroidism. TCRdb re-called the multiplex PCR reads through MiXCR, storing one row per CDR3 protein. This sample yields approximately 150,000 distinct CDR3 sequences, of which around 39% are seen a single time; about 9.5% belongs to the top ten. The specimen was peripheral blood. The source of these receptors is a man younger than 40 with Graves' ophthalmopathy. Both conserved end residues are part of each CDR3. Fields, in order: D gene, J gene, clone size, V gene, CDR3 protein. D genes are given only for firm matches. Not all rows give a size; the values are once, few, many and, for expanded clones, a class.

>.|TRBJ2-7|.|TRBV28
CASSQTLIVTGKFF
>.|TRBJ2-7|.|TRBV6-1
CASSLSAGSGDF
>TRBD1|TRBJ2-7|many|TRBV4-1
CASSQDGTGSSTRYEQYF
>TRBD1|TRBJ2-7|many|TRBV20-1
CSATGQGNNEQYF
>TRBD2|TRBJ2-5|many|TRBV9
CASSTAHLAGDSETQYF
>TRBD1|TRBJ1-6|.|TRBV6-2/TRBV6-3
CASTSGTVTLSGRSPLHF
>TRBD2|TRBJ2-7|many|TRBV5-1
CASSLNPSGSEEQYF
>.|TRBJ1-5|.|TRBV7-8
CASSLVGLQDQPQHF
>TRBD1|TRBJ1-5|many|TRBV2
CASRRDRASNQPQHF
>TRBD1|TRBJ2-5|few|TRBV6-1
CASSRGDRGLETQYF
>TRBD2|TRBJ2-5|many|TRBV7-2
CASSLGLAMETQYF
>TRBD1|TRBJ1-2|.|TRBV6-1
CASTPGQGANYGYTF
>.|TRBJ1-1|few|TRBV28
CASSLSAATEAFF
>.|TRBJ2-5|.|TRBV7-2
CASSPPGRKETQYF
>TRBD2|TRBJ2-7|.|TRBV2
CASSEYRIGRARKEQYF
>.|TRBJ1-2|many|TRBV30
CAWSGGYGYTF
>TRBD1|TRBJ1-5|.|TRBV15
CATSTQDRGRQPQHF
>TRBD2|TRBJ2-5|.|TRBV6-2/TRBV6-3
CASSSPSGGVKTQYF
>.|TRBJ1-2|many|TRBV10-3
CAISESIRANGYTF
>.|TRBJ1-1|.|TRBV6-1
CASTSGDQGTEAFF
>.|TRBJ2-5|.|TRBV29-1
CSVARGGVSETQYF
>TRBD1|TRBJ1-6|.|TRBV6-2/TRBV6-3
CASSYRTGYNSPLHF
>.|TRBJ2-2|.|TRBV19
CASSIGGTTGELFF
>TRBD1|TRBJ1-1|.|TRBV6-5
CASSWDSSEAFF
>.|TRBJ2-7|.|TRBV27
CASSDPGYEQYF
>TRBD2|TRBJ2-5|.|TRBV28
CASRGGGAGETQYF
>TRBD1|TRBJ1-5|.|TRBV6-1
CASSTGGAGQPQHF
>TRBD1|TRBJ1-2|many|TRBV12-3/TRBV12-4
CASSRGQDSLYGYTF
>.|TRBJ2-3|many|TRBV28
CASSFTPPTDTQYF
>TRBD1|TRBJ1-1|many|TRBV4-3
CASSQKTGGSEAFF
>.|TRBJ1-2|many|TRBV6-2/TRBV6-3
CASSRGRASGYTF
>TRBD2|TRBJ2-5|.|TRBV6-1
CASSEVGGGTQYF
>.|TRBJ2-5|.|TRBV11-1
CASSSTRLMGIQETQYF
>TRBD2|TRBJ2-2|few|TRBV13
CASSSNRVIGLAENTGELFF
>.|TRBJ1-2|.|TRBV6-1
CASSGYLTNYGYTF
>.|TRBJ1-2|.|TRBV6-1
CASSLSGTRGGYGYTF
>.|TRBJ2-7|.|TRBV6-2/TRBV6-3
CASTPGYSYEQYF
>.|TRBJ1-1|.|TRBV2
CASSESPWGTEAFF
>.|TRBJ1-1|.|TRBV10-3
CAISESGRGNTEAFF
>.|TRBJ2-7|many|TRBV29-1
CSVELRAYEQYF
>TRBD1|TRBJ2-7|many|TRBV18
CASTTGNYEQYF
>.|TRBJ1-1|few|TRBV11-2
CASSLVAGSLGSEAFF